This T cell receptor (beta chain) appears in the sequencing data of a study of T cell repertoires in cytomegalovirus infection. The overall study: Both CMV infection and a matching HLA type were indicated by public TCR beta signatures. Study results and caveats: Ex vivo, HLA-C-restricted CMV-specific TCR beta clonotypes prevailed over the rest of the response.

Germline loops: CDR1 SGHKS, CDR2 YYEKEE (reference sequence). The CDR3 is made up of 18 amino acids. The V and J ends lost 0 bases and 0 bases respectively, with 19 bases between them. TCRdb ran MiXCR on the reads and lists one entry per CDR3 protein. The sample holds about 600,000 distinct CDR3 sequences; 20% to 25% are singletons and the top ten take around 8%. This clonotype was observed a few times. What it binds is unknown. The specimen was CD8+ T cells from PBMCs. The chain combines TRBV5-5 with TRBJ2-7; maybe TRBD2 (6 bases). The TCR originated in a human donor in good health (CMV status not recorded). Some clones in this sample may be carry-over from other donors' samples. CDR3 sequence (DNA): TGTGCCAGCAGCTTGGCCCCATACTCCGCGGGGACCTCCTACGAGCAGTACTTC. Translated: CASSLAPYSAGTSYEQYF.